The source of this T cell receptor beta chain is a study of cytomegalovirus exposure and HLA in healthy donors (dated by TCRdb to 2017 to 2019). Some background on the complete study: According to a later analysis, one platform produced both the 120 validation repertoires and the 550 to 800 repertoires of the first cohort. Besides the first cohort of 666 subjects, a separate validation cohort made up of 120 different subjects was used. The study aimed to test whether cataloging public T cell receptors could reveal signatures of past pathogen exposure. The study combined high-throughput TCR immunosequencing, statistical association of individual TCRs with disease status, and machine learning to predict cytomegalovirus infection status. On the study overall, not on this receptor specifically: The validation cohort had no HLA typing available for a later analysis, so co-occurrence within that cohort was assessed over all 130 or so repertoires. In a later analysis, TCRs clustered in the first cohort were found to also tend to co-occur in the roughly 120 validation repertoires, with approximately 95% of cluster scores above 0. While some public TCRs were present in many individuals, most TCR sequences turned up only very rarely across donors. The classifier was reported to diagnose cytomegalovirus status with high specificity and sensitivity in both the original cohort and the validation cohort. In vitro tests confirmed that a few of the cytomegalovirus-associated TCR beta chains recognize cytomegalovirus antigens. A total of about 150 TCR beta chains were listed by the study as associated with cytomegalovirus. According to the authors, the approach could potentially be generalized to other disease states and immunological phenotypes.

The donors belonged to the validation cohort of approximately 130 subjects, which was separate from the 666-subject first cohort. From a lookup of the germline V gene, CDR1 and CDR2 are SNHLY and FYNNEI. Measured from the cysteine to the phenylalanine, the CDR3 is 16 residues long. Here the CDR3 DNA is all that survives: 48 bases in frame from base 1. After removal of 6 bases from V and 0 bases from J, the junction retains 9 bases not matched to a gene. Concerning this clone itself: Its antigen is still unknown. The input lacks base qualities; no much larger clone sits a single base away.

Libraries were prepared through the immunoSEQ multiplex PCR assay. The source study handled its data this way. A statistical classification framework was built for diagnosing cytomegalovirus status from the catalog of TCR beta chain sequences. What TCRdb holds here is the immuneACCESS table cut down to in-frame rearrangements. Part of the clones is not present; checked against another copy, under half of the missing clones reflect an unresolved V gene, and the others are unexplained. The DNA was the basis for D and trimming; V, J and clone size are from that table. The sample table lists tens of thousands of clones, roughly nine tenths of them with a count of one. 15% of the sample is held by the ten biggest clonotypes.

The rearrangement combines TRBV2 with TRBJ2-7; 9 central nucleotides agree with TRBD2. This TCR came from a woman aged 18-29 years in good health and CMV-seronegative. Sample: PBMCs. The DNA sequence follows: TGTGCCAGCAGCGTAAATCGACTAGCGGACTCCTACGAGCAGTACTTC. The translation is CASSVNRLADSYEQYF. Full variable domain (CDR3 extended with the reference TRBV2 and TRBJ2-7 proteins): EPEVTQTPSHQVTQMGQEVILRCVPISNHLYFYWYRQILGQKVEFLVSFYNNEISEKSEIFDDQFSVERPDGSNFTLKIRSTKLEDSAMYFCASSVNRLADSYEQYFGPGTRLTVT.